This T cell receptor (beta chain) is from a study of cytomegalovirus exposure and HLA in healthy donors. Study-level background: T cells numbering about 179 million yielded around 120 million unique TCR beta sequences in an earlier analysis.

The CDR3 extends over 17 amino acids. CDR1 is MNHNS, CDR2 SASEGT, per germline. V lost 1 base and J 5 bases, leaving 20 bases between the germline ends. The primer mix had 60 Vbeta and 13 Jbeta primers. Using immunoSEQ multiplex PCR, the repertoire was profiled, and TCRdb retains in-frame clones only, with some absent. The profile covers 150,000 to 200,000 clones, with roughly 84% appearing a single time and approximately 2.3% taken by the ten largest. The chain couples TRBV6-1 to TRBJ2-5, with D tentatively TRBD2 (6 bases). The sample comprised PBMCs. This clonotype originated in a man aged 18 to 30 in good health and CMV-seropositive. DNA for the CDR3: TGTGCCAGCAGTGAAGAAGGTGGGGCTTGGGGGGTCGAGACCCAGTACTTC. Translation gives CASSEEGGAWGVETQYF.